This T cell receptor (beta chain) was sequenced during a study of blood T cell repertoires in COVID-19. Participants spanned ages 18 to 89 years and resided in about 24 US areas. Cohorts were assigned according to the clinical history that participants reported. Two negative PCRs, clearance, or symptom resolution were required of recovered Cohort 3 donors. From germline, CDR1 is LGHDT and CDR2 YNNKEL (reference sequence). The CDR3 sequence is 16 residues long. Between the trimmed V and J ends, which lost 0 bases and 1 base, there was a span of 11 bases. Assay: immunoSEQ multiplex PCR; the TCRdb copy retains only in-frame clones and omits some. This repertoire shows about 210,000 clones, more than 80% found once; its top ten account for 1.2%.

The clonotype comes from a man aged 30 to 45 who had recovered from COVID-19. The J gene is TRBJ2-3, the V gene TRBV3-1 (or the pseudogene TRBV3-2), with D perhaps matching TRBD1 (5 bases). Sequenced input: PBMCs or T cells enriched from blood (not recorded which). This chain's CDR3 is CASSQDLQGRTDTQYF. CDR3 sequence (DNA): TGTGCCAGCAGCCAAGATCTGCAGGGCCGCACAGATACGCAGTATTTT.